These 20 T cell receptor beta chains originate from one sample sequenced in a study of blood T cell repertoires in COVID-19. Sequencing was performed with immunoSEQ multiplex PCR; in TCRdb, only in-frame clones are kept and a portion is missing. The sample includes around 140,000 clones, 70% to 90% seen only once; the top ten take over 2.5%. Sample: peripheral blood. The receptors here all came from a human donor with acute or convalescent COVID-19. The donor label of this sample is uncertain.

The genes are TRBV28 and TRBJ2-3, with 13 bases fitting TRBD2. CDR3 length: 17 amino acids. Germline-derived CDR1 and CDR2 are MDHEN and SYDVKM. With 4 bases clipped from V and 2 bases from J, the junction kept 6 bases outside the gene matches. The CDR3 here is CASSSAGLAGFTDTQYF. The DNA for the CDR3 is TGTGCCAGCAGTTCCGCGGGACTAGCGGGGTTCACAGATACGCAGTATTTT.

The V call is TRBV28, the J call TRBJ2-2, with D tentatively TRBD2 (5 bases). Germline V gene data show CDR1 as MDHEN and CDR2 as SYDVKM. Trimming left V 7 bases short and J 6 bases short, with 15 bases between. The CDR3 sequence is 14 residues long. CDR3 nucleotide sequence: TGTGCCAGCAAATTAGAGGGTGGAGCCGGGGAGCTGTTTTTT. It is translated as CASKLEGGAGELFF.

J is TRBJ1-6 and V is TRBV2; TRBD1 aligns across 7 bases. Losses at the gene ends were 6 bases for V and 3 bases for J; bases not matched to a gene: 8. Per the germline V gene, CDR1 is SNHLY and CDR2 is FYNNEI. The CDR3 is 16 amino acids. The CDR3 is CASRLDREVYNSPLHF. CDR3 sequence (DNA): TGTGCCAGCAGACTAGACAGGGAGGTCTATAATTCACCCCTCCACTTT.

Here the CDR3 DNA reads TGTGCCAGTGTGGACAGGGGGATGAACACTGAAGCTTTCTTT. Its protein product is CASVDRGMNTEAFF. The chain has TRBV19 and TRBJ1-1; 10 bases fit TRBD1. With 8 bases clipped from V and 0 bases from J, the junction kept 3 bases outside the gene matches. Germline V gene sequence: CDR1 LNHDA, CDR2 SQIVND (reference sequence). CDR3 length: 14 residues.

The V and J genes are TRBV21-1 and TRBJ2-7; no DNA check was done on the table's D call, TRBD1. TRBV21-1 is a known pseudogene. The CDR3 covers 13 residues. The CDR3 DNA is TGTGCCAGCATCCCCGGAGGGGGCCACGAGCAGTACGTC. Its translation: CASIPGGGHEQYV.

This chain links TRBV11-2 with TRBJ2-7; 10 bases fit TRBD1. The CDR3 has 13 residues. In germline, CDR1 is SGHAT, CDR2 FQNNGV. V dropped 7 bases and J dropped 5; count of bases not matched to a gene: 5. Here the CDR3 DNA reads TGTGCCAGCACAAGGGACAGGGGTAACGAGCAGTACTTC. Protein product: CASTRDRGNEQYF.

The chain couples TRBV7-2 to TRBJ2-7, with 9 bases that match TRBD2. V shed 4 bases and J 2 bases; nucleotides not matched to a gene: 6. The CDR3 length is 15 residues. The germline V gene encodes CDR1 SGHTA and CDR2 FQGNSA. CDR3 loop: CASSSAAGGAYEQYF. The CDR3 DNA reads TGTGCCAGCAGCTCCGCGGCGGGGGGGGCCTACGAGCAGTACTTC. The full variable domain, rest sourced from reference TRBV7-2 and TRBJ2-7, is GAGVSQSPSNKVTEKGKDVELRCDPISGHTALYWYRQSLGQGLEFLIYFQGNSAPDKSGLPSDRFSAERTGGSVSTLTIQRTQQEDSAVYLCASSSAAGGAYEQYFGPGTRLTVT.

The rearrangement links TRBV11-1 to TRBJ2-7; weak D call: TRBD1 (5 bases). In germline, CDR1 is SGHAT, CDR2 FQDESV (reference sequence). This CDR3 spans 12 amino acids. Trimming stripped 4 bases from V and 2 bases from J, with 6 bases between. CDR3 bases: TGTGCCAGCAGCTCAGGGACCTACGAGCAGTACTTC. Translation gives CASSSGTYEQYF.

The chain combines TRBV18 with TRBJ1-6; 7 bases map to TRBD1. The germline V gene has CDR1 KGHSH and CDR2 LQKENI. The trim removed 6 bases at V and 7 bases at J, leaving 9 bases unmatched. This CDR3 contains 15 residues. CDR3 nucleotide sequence: TGTGCCAGCTCTCAAGACAGGGCTAGAAATTCACCCCTCCACTTT. Protein sequence: CASSQDRARNSPLHF.

As DNA, the CDR3 is TGTGCCAGCAGCGTAGGTCAGGCAGGCGATACGCAGTATTTT. Protein: CASSVGQAGDTQYF. J is TRBJ2-3 and V is TRBV9, with D uncertain. Germline CDR1 and CDR2: SGDLS and YYNGEE. The CDR3 totals 14 residues. Trimming pared 0 bases from V and 6 bases from J, leaving 11 bases between.

This clone turned up a few times. The V call is TRBV6-2 or TRBV6-3, the J call TRBJ1-5; D gene unclear. V was shortened by 2 bases and J by 5 bases, with 7 bases between the two germline ends. CDR1 is MNHEY and CDR2 is SVGEGT in the germline V gene. CDR3 length: 13 amino acids. This chain's CDR3 is CASSYQRYQPQHF. CDR3 sequence (DNA): TGTGCCAGCAGTTACCAGAGGTATCAGCCCCAGCATTTT.

J is TRBJ1-5 and V is TRBV12-3 or TRBV12-4, with D possibly TRBD1 on 5 matching bases. V gave up 3 bases and J gave up 5 bases, with 8 bases separating them. This CDR3 is built from 13 residues. The CDR3 DNA reads TGTGCCAGCAGTTTTAAGGGGTATCAGCCCCAGCATTTT. This codes for CASSFKGYQPQHF.

This chain uses TRBV9 with TRBJ2-3, with D perhaps matching TRBD1 (5 bases). Trimming removed 0 bases at V and 2 bases at J, with 13 bases between. The CDR3 has 16 residues. Germline V gene sequence: CDR1 SGDLS, CDR2 YYNGEE. As DNA, the CDR3 is TGTGCCAGCAGCGTAGGGTATGGCAGGGTCACAGATACGCAGTATTTT. Translating it yields CASSVGYGRVTDTQYF.

The V call is TRBV30, the J call TRBJ1-6; D is ambiguous. This CDR3 contains 15 residues. Trimming took 6 bases from V and 7 from J, leaving 19 bases between them. CDR1 and CDR2 (germline): GTSNPN, SVGIG (reference sequence). The CDR3 bases are TGTGCCTGTTCGGGGTGGGGTGGCCCAAATTCACCCCTCCACTTT. This codes for CACSGWGGPNSPLHF.

DNA of the CDR3: TGTGCCACCAGTGAGGGACAGGGGACTGAAAAACTGTTTTTT. It codes for CATSEGQGTEKLFF. This rearrangement joins TRBV24-1 to TRBJ1-4; TRBD1 aligns across 10 bases. Germline V lookup: CDR1 KGHDR, CDR2 SFDVKD. The junction had 2 bases not matched to a gene; V was cut back by 4 bases and J by 7 bases. The CDR3 totals 14 residues.

The chain employs TRBV5-1 and TRBJ1-2; weak D call: TRBD1 (6 bases). The V gene's germline CDR1 is SGHRS and CDR2 YFSETQ. The CDR3 consists of 14 residues. V shed 4 bases and J shed 2 bases, with 12 bases lying between them. The CDR3 coding sequence is TGCGCCAGCAGCCCGGACAGTATCAACTATGGCTACACCTTC. Translating it yields CASSPDSINYGYTF.

V and J are TRBV11-3 and TRBJ2-3; 12 bases are a match to TRBD2. Germline CDR1 is SGHNT and CDR2 is YENEEA. The CDR3 extends over 16 amino acids. J gave up 3 bases and V 2 bases, and 3 bases lay outside the gene matches. CDR3 in DNA: TGTGCCAGCAGCTTAATCGGACTAGCGGGGACAGATACGCAGTATTTT. As protein: CASSLIGLAGTDTQYF.

The rearrangement links TRBV9 to TRBJ2-3, with TRBD2 identical over 9 bases. The CDR3 extends over 16 amino acids. CDR1 SGDLS and CDR2 YYNGEE come from the germline V gene. With V trimmed by 4 bases and J by 3 bases, 9 bases remained unmatched. CDR3 amino acids: CASSFIAGEGTDTQYF. DNA for the CDR3: TGTGCCAGCAGCTTTATAGCGGGAGAGGGAACAGATACGCAGTATTTT.

The chain employs TRBV12-3 or TRBV12-4 and TRBJ1-2; TRBD1 aligns across 7 bases. The CDR3 has 12 residues. V shed 5 bases, J shed 3 bases, and the junction held 0 bases outside the gene matches. The CDR3 loop reads CASSQGDYGYTF. The CDR3 nucleotides are TGTGCCAGCAGTCAGGGGGACTATGGCTACACCTTC.

V is TRBV19 and J is TRBJ1-4, with 7 bases fitting TRBD1. The J segment lost 4 bases and the V segment lost 6 bases, leaving 8 bases of the junction unmatched. CDR1 is LNHDA and CDR2 is SQIVND in the germline V gene (reference sequence). This CDR3 is built from 15 residues. The CDR3 coding sequence is TGTGCCAGTAGACCGGGACAGACTTATAATGAAAAACTGTTTTTT. Its protein product is CASRPGQTYNEKLFF. Full variable domain (rest looked up from reference TRBV19 and TRBJ1-4): DGGITQSPKYLFRKEGQNVTLSCEQNLNHDAMYWYRQDPGQGLRLIYYSQIVNDFQKGDIAEGYSVSREKKESFPLTVTSAQKNPTAFYLCASRPGQTYNEKLFFGSGTQLSVL.